This T cell receptor beta chain was sequenced for a study of blood T cell repertoires in COVID-19. Overall study: COVID-19 samples, acute and convalescent, were from the United States, Italy and Spain.

Those enrolled in Seattle joined during active infection and were followed longitudinally afterward. Germline CDR1 is SGHAT and CDR2 is FQNNGV. This CDR3 has 13 amino acids. The germline V and J ends were trimmed by 0 bases and 7 bases, with 9 bases remaining between them. Under the authors' procedure: Amplified reference gene primers provided the basis for estimating nucleated cell counts. Libraries were prepared by immunoSEQ multiplex PCR; TCRdb keeps only in-frame clonotypes and omits some of them. V, J and clone size were drawn from that table, and D and trimming were deduced from the DNA. This sample has a few hundred thousand clones; 80% to 95% occur once, and the top ten carry 2% to 3%.

The receptor was isolated from a person aged 18 to 30 with COVID-19, enrolled during active disease. This chain joins TRBV11-2 and TRBJ2-5, with D uncertain. Sample: peripheral blood. CDR3 loop: CASSLDSPATQYF. The CDR3 nucleotides are TGTGCCAGCAGCTTAGATAGCCCAGCGACCCAGTACTTC.